The next 28 T cell receptor beta chains were all read from a single sample in a study of patients with pleural tuberculosis (TCRdb year 2014). TCRdb shows the sequencer as Illumina Genome Analyzer IIx. TCRdb applied fastp at Q25 and MiXCR to the public reads, then kept only in-frame beta chains. Entries that share a CDR3 protein sequence are merged under the most common genes and DNA. For this sample there are tens of thousands of distinct CDR3 sequences; about 6.8% appear just once. Together, the top ten hold around 16% of the sample. These receptors all stem from a human donor with pleural tuberculosis.

This clonotype was found many times. This chain joins TRBV2 and TRBJ1-1; D remains ambiguous. Per germline, CDR1 SNHLY and CDR2 FYNNEI. The CDR3 extends over 13 amino acids. The V end lost 3 bases, the J end lost 1 base, and 6 bases lay between the germline ends. The CDR3 loop is CASSDGPNTEAFF. The CDR3 region has the DNA TGTGCCAGCAGTGATGGCCCGAACACTGAAGCTTTCTTT.

This clonotype was counted at least ten times. The chain recombines TRBV15 with TRBJ2-1; TRBD2 matches at 12 bases. With V trimmed by 3 bases and J by 8 bases, 8 bases remained unmatched. Germline V gene sequence: CDR1 LNHNV, CDR2 YYDKDF (reference sequence). The CDR3 runs to 16 residues. CDR3 sequence reads: CATSRAPSGRGDEQFF. The CDR3 DNA follows: TGTGCCACCAGCAGGGCCCCTAGCGGGAGGGGCGATGAGCAGTTCTTC.

Many counts were recorded for this clonotype. The chain carries TRBV6-1 and TRBJ1-4; D uncertain. Trimming removed 5 bases from V and 5 bases from J, with 9 bases in between. CDR1 is MNHNS, CDR2 SASEGT, per germline. The CDR3 is 13 amino acids. Here the CDR3 DNA reads TGTGCCAGCAGTCCACGGGAGAATGAAAAACTGTTTTTT. This gives the protein CASSPRENEKLFF.

This clonotype was seen ten or more times. The V gene is TRBV5-1, the J gene TRBJ2-1, with TRBD1 matching over 11 bases. V was pared by 4 bases and J by 2 bases, with 2 bases of the junction left unmatched. Per the germline V gene, CDR1 is SGHRS and CDR2 is YFSETQ. The CDR3 spans 15 residues. CDR3 nucleotide sequence: TGCGCCAGCAGCGCGGGACAGGGGGCCTACAATGAGCAGTTCTTC. Its protein is CASSAGQGAYNEQFF.

This clonotype has ten or more counts. This chain connects TRBV29-1 to TRBJ1-1; D possibly corresponds to TRBD1 (5 bases). In germline, CDR1 is SQVTM, CDR2 ANQGSEA. The V gene lost 3 bases and the J gene lost 2 bases, with 10 bases spanning the gap. CDR3 length: 13 amino acids. In nucleotides, the CDR3 is TGCAGCGTTGAGCCAGGGTCCAACACTGAAGCTTTCTTT. Its protein product is CSVEPGSNTEAFF.

This clonotype is medium-sized by share. This sequence joins TRBV2 and TRBJ1-1; no clear D gene. The germline V gene encodes CDR1 SNHLY and CDR2 FYNNEI. The length of the CDR3 is 14 residues. Trimming removed 7 bases from V and 4 bases from J, with 16 bases in between. As DNA, the CDR3 is TGTGCCAGCACTGAGACACCCTGGGGCACTGAAGCTTTCTTT. It translates to CASTETPWGTEAFF.

This clonotype was counted many times. This sequence joins TRBV20-1 and TRBJ2-7; 7 nucleotides match TRBD2. CDR3 size: 14 residues. The ends lost 5 bases at V and 3 bases at J; junction bases unmatched: 10. Germline V gene data show CDR1 as DFQATT and CDR2 as SNEGSKA (reference sequence). The CDR3 DNA follows: TGCAGTGCTGAGGGGCGGGACTACGACTACGAGCAGTACTTC. It is translated as CSAEGRDYDYEQYF.

This clonotype appeared many times. The chain has TRBV28 and TRBJ2-3; 7 nucleotides agree with TRBD1. The CDR3 is made up of 15 amino acids. Germline V gene sequence: CDR1 MDHEN, CDR2 SYDVKM. J gave up 1 base and V 0 bases, and 1 base lay outside the gene matches. The CDR3 coding sequence is TGTGCCAGCAGTTTATGGAGGGGGCGCACAGATACGCAGTATTTT. Encoded protein: CASSLWRGRTDTQYF.

This clonotype was observed at least ten times. This rearrangement joins TRBV19 to TRBJ2-3; D ambiguous. The CDR3 is 14 amino acids. Germline lookup yields CDR1 LNHDA and CDR2 SQIVND (reference sequence). V was cut by 5 bases and J by 2 bases, with 11 bases left in between. The DNA for the CDR3 is TGTGCCAGTAGTCGGGTCGGATCCACAGATACGCAGTATTTT. This codes for CASSRVGSTDTQYF.

The J gene is TRBJ1-2, the V gene TRBV29-1, with a weak D call TRBD1 (6 bases). V was trimmed by 5 bases and J by 7 bases, leaving 17 bases between them. Germline values: CDR1 SQVTM, CDR2 ANQGSEA. CDR3 size: 13 residues. The DNA for the CDR3 is TGCAGCGTTTACGAACAGGGAGCTCGTGGCTACACCTTC. As protein: CSVYEQGARGYTF.

Concerning this clonotype itself: Since a much larger clone is just one base distant, this may be a read error. This sequence joins TRBV20-1 and TRBJ1-2, with D possibly matching TRBD1 (5 bases). The CDR3 length is 12 residues. The germline gives CDR1 DFQATT, CDR2 SNEGSKA (reference sequence). Trimming took off 6 bases at V and 10 bases at J, with 18 bases between the two ends. CDR3 amino acids: CSATGAVRDYTF. The CDR3 nucleotides are TGCAGTGCAACCGGGGCAGTACGTGACTACACCTTC.

This clonotype was counted ten times or more. The junction differs from germline at one of its ends, possibly a read error. The gene calls are TRBV11-2 and TRBJ1-6, with TRBD1 identical over 9 bases. The CDR3 length is 15 residues. CDR1 is SGHAT and CDR2 is FQNNGV in the germline V gene. CDR3 DNA sequence: TGTGCCAGCAGCGTAGACGGACAGGGGTACTCACCCCTCCACTTT. It translates to CASSVDGQGYSPLHF.

In its sample, this clonotype was seen many times. V gene TRBV27 combines with J gene TRBJ2-3; D is unresolved. Germline-derived CDR1 and CDR2 are MNHEY and SMNVEV (reference sequence). Trimming left V 8 bases short and J 5 bases short, with 17 bases between. The CDR3 totals 14 residues. In DNA form, the CDR3 reads TGTGCCAGCCCTTTGGAGAGGCCGGAAGATACGCAGTATTTT. It yields the protein CASPLERPEDTQYF.

This clonotype was counted ten times or more. This chain connects TRBV2 to TRBJ2-5, with D unresolved. Germline CDR1 SNHLY, CDR2 FYNNEI. The CDR3 covers 12 residues. Trimming shortened V by 6 bases and J by 4 bases, and 9 bases separated the two germline ends. CDR3 sequence reads: CASSVSSETQYF. The CDR3 DNA follows: TGTGCCAGCAGCGTTAGCTCAGAGACCCAGTACTTC.

This clonotype was recorded at least ten times. The gene calls are TRBV12-3 or TRBV12-4 and TRBJ2-1, with a tentative D call TRBD1 (5 bases). The CDR3 has 16 amino acids. V was shortened by 3 bases and J by 7 bases, with 19 bases between the two germline ends. CDR3 region: CASSFPWQGPRNEQFF. CDR3 nucleotides: TGTGCCAGCAGTTTTCCATGGCAGGGCCCAAGGAATGAGCAGTTCTTC.

Ten or more counts support this clonotype. This chain joins TRBV11-1 and TRBJ2-2; D remains ambiguous. Germline loops: CDR1 SGHAT, CDR2 FQDESV (reference sequence). The CDR3 sequence is 12 residues long. Trimming stripped 1 base from V and 7 bases from J, with 4 bases between. CDR3 nucleotide sequence: TGTGCCAGCAGCTTAGACGGCGGGGAGCTGTTTTTT. It encodes CASSLDGGELFF.

The chain carries TRBV9 and TRBJ2-5; 7 nucleotides align to TRBD1. From germline, CDR1 is SGDLS and CDR2 YYNGEE. Losses at the gene ends were 0 bases for V and 2 bases for J; bases not matched to a gene: 4. The CDR3 runs 15 residues. In DNA, the CDR3 is TGTGCCAGCAGCGTAGGACAGGGAGTTCAAGAGACCCAGTACTTC. It specifies CASSVGQGVQETQYF.

This clonotype was seen repeatedly, ten times or more. V gene TRBV2 combines with J gene TRBJ1-1; no reliable D call. Between the trimmed V and J ends, which lost 7 bases and 4 bases, there was a span of 13 bases. Per germline, CDR1 SNHLY and CDR2 FYNNEI. This CDR3 comprises 13 residues. The CDR3 is CASILDHGTEAFF. CDR3 coding DNA: TGTGCCAGCATCCTGGATCACGGCACTGAAGCTTTCTTT.

The rearrangement links TRBV10-3 to TRBJ2-3, with 8 nucleotides matching TRBD1. CDR1 and CDR2 (germline): ENHRY, SYGVKD. Trimming at V came to 10 bases and at J to 3 bases, leaving 12 bases not matched to a gene. CDR3 length: 15 residues. This CDR3 is CATSDSDRGTDTQYF. CDR3 sequence (DNA): TGTGCCACTAGTGATTCAGACAGGGGAACAGATACGCAGTATTTT.

This clonotype showed up many times. The chain is built from TRBV10-3 and TRBJ2-1, with D unclear. Trimming removed 2 bases from V and 9 bases from J, with 8 bases in between. The germline V gene has CDR1 ENHRY and CDR2 SYGVKD. The CDR3 runs 12 residues. The CDR3 is CAISEQEGEQFF. DNA of the CDR3: TGTGCCATCAGTGAGCAGGAAGGTGAGCAGTTCTTC.

CDR3 in amino acids: CASSFGCHTEAFF. CDR3 DNA: TGTGCCAGCAGTTTTGGGTGCCACACTGAAGCTTTCTTT. The chain links TRBV27 to TRBJ1-1; the D is unclear. There are 13 residues in the CDR3. With 3 bases removed from V and 3 bases from J, the gap between germline ends came to 8 bases. Germline lookup yields CDR1 MNHEY and CDR2 SMNVEV (reference sequence).

At least ten counts were recorded for this clonotype. The V gene is TRBV2, the J gene TRBJ2-3; no clear D. The CDR3 covers 13 residues. Looked up from germline, CDR1 is SNHLY and CDR2 is FYNNEI. The V end lost 7 bases, the J end lost 4 bases, and 12 bases lay between the germline ends. This CDR3 reads CASKGRSADTQYF. The CDR3 DNA reads TGTGCCAGCAAGGGTCGGAGCGCAGATACGCAGTATTTT. Looking up the rest from reference TRBV2 and TRBJ2-3 gives the full variable domain: EPEVTQTPSHQVTQMGQEVILRCVPISNHLYFYWYRQILGQKVEFLVSFYNNEISEKSEIFDDQFSVERPDGSNFTLKIRSTKLEDSAMYFCASKGRSADTQYFGPGTRLTVL.

This clonotype was recorded at least ten times. This rearrangement joins TRBV5-4 to TRBJ1-1; TRBD1 matches 8 bases. This CDR3 has 14 amino acids. CDR1 is SGHNT and CDR2 is YYREEE in the germline V gene (reference sequence). V lost 0 bases and J lost 5; bases outside the gene matches: 3. The CDR3 coding sequence is TGTGCCAGCAGCTTGGACAGGGGGGGTACTGAAGCTTTCTTT. It encodes CASSLDRGGTEAFF.

This clonotype showed up many times. The V gene is TRBV11-2, the J gene TRBJ2-6; D unclear. Germline CDR1 is SGHAT and CDR2 is FQNNGV. This CDR3 is built from 15 residues. V lost 3 bases and J lost 2, with 8 bases in between. The CDR3 sequence is CASSLLGPGANVLTF. The CDR3 bases are TGTGCCAGCAGCTTGTTGGGCCCTGGGGCCAACGTCCTGACTTTC. The full variable domain, in which reference TRBV11-2 and TRBJ2-6 provide the parts outside the CDR3, is EAGVAQSPRYKIIEKRQSVAFWCNPISGHATLYWYQQILGQGPKLLIQFQNNGVVDDSQLPKDRFSAERLKGVDSTLKIQPAKLEDSAVYLCASSLLGPGANVLTFGAGSRLTVL.

At least ten counts were recorded for this clonotype. J is TRBJ2-7 and V is TRBV7-9; D uncertain. The CDR3 length is 11 residues. Trimming removed 5 bases at V and 1 base at J, with 3 bases between. Per germline, CDR1 SEHNR and CDR2 FQNEAQ (reference sequence). CDR3 in DNA: TGTGCCAGCAGCAAATCCTACGAGCAGTACTTC. Encoded protein: CASSKSYEQYF.

This clonotype was counted at least ten times. The chain carries TRBV12-3 or TRBV12-4 and TRBJ2-1; 11 bases fit TRBD2. With 2 bases clipped from V and 0 bases from J, the junction kept 6 bases outside the gene matches. The CDR3 is 18 residues long. The CDR3 loop reads CASSLLAGGLSSYNEQFF. DNA for the CDR3: TGTGCCAGCAGTTTACTAGCGGGAGGCCTTAGCTCCTACAATGAGCAGTTCTTC.

This clonotype was counted between two and nine times. The chain links TRBV5-6 to TRBJ1-1; maybe TRBD1 (6 bases). The V and J ends lost 2 bases and 4 bases respectively, with 15 bases between them. CDR1 and CDR2 (germline): SGHDT, YYEEEE. The CDR3 runs 15 residues. The CDR3 DNA sequence: TGTGCCAGCAGCTTTGGGACTCGGGGGGCCACTGAAGCTTTCTTT. Encoded protein: CASSFGTRGATEAFF.

This clonotype was observed once. This could be a read error, since a much larger clone is one nucleotide away. The V and J genes are TRBV28 and TRBJ2-3; TRBD2 agrees at 8 bases. Germline V lookup: CDR1 MDHEN, CDR2 SYDVKM. J was trimmed by 3 bases and V by 7 bases; bases with no gene match: 6. CDR3 length: 14 residues. The CDR3 nucleotides are TGTGCCAGCAAGGGGGGACTAGAGACAGATACGCAGTATTTT. As protein: CASKGGLETDTQYF.